These T cell receptor beta chains were read from a single sample in a study of cytomegalovirus exposure and HLA in healthy donors. TCRdb's table, derived via immunoSEQ multiplex PCR, lists solely in-frame clones and lacks some. This sample yields more than 150,000 clones, of which around 83% are seen a single time; under 1.5% belongs to the top ten. Material: PBMCs. The receptors derive from a girl aged 2-10 years in good health and CMV-seropositive. Both conserved end residues are part of each CDR3. The D gene is left open where the match is weak. Not all rows give a size; the values are once, few, many and, for expanded clones, a class.

TRBV28,NA,TRBJ1-5,NA,TGTGCCAGCAGGCCCCCAGGGACAAGCGGCAATCAGCCCCAGCATTTT,CASRPPGTSGNQPQHF
TRBV4-2,NA,TRBJ1-5,NA,TGTGCCAGCAGCCAAGTAACGGACAGACTGTTAACCAATCAGCCCCAGCATTTT,CASSQVTDRLLTNQPQHF
TRBV10-3,NA,TRBJ1-1,once,TGTGCCATCAGTGACCCCGGACGATCAGGGGACACTGAAGCTTTCTTT,CAISDPGRSGDTEAFF
TRBV7-6,TRBD1,TRBJ1-2,NA,TGTGCCAGCAGCTTAGCCCCGGGACAGGGTTTACTCTATGGCTACACCTTC,CASSLAPGQGLLYGYTF
TRBV7-6,TRBD2,TRBJ2-1,once,TGTGCCAGCAGCTTAGAACGGGGGACTAGCGTCCAGGGAGGAAGGTTTGAGCAGTTCTTC,CASSLERGTSVQGGRFEQFF
TRBV14,TRBD1,TRBJ1-2,NA,TGTGCCAGCAGCCGGGACAGGGAGTATGGCTACACCTTC,CASSRDREYGYTF
TRBV6-5,TRBD1,TRBJ1-2,NA,TGTGCCAGCAGTGGGGCGGGACAGGGGAACGGCTACACCTTC,CASSGAGQGNGYTF
TRBV6-5,TRBD1,TRBJ1-3,NA,TGTGCCAGCAGTTACAAAGGACAGGGCTCTGGAAACACCATATATTTT,CASSYKGQGSGNTIYF
TRBV15,NA,TRBJ2-7,once,TGTGCCACCAGCAGAGTTAACGGAGCCTACGAGCAGTACTTC,CATSRVNGAYEQYF
TRBV5-8,NA,TRBJ2-1,NA,TGTGCCAGCAGCTTCAGCAATGAGCAGTTCTTC,CASSFSNEQFF
TRBV11-3,NA,TRBJ1-2,NA,TGTGCCAGCAGCTTTTCGGCAGGGGCTCCTAACTATGGCTACACCTTC,CASSFSAGAPNYGYTF
TRBV6-5,NA,TRBJ2-1,few,TGTGCCAGCAGTACGACTGTTCATGAGCAGTTCTTC,CASSTTVHEQFF
TRBV5-6,TRBD2,TRBJ2-7,few,TGTGCCAGCAGCCAACTAGCGGGGGGGCCGTACTACGAGCAGTACTTC,CASSQLAGGPYYEQYF
TRBV7-8,NA,TRBJ1-1,once,TGTGCCAGCCAGTCTCGGGGTACTGAAGCTTTCTTT,CASQSRGTEAFF
TRBV2,NA,TRBJ2-7,NA,TGTGCCAGCAGTGAAGGGTTGGGGTGGGGGCCCTACGAGCAGTACTTC,CASSEGLGWGPYEQYF
TRBV9,NA,TRBJ1-2,NA,TGTGCCAGCAGCGTCACAGATACCGCTAACTATGGCTACACCTTC,CASSVTDTANYGYTF
TRBV30,NA,TRBJ2-7,NA,TGTGCCTGGAGCGTACAGGGTAGGGGAGAGCAGTACTTC,CAWSVQGRGEQYF
TRBV5-6,TRBD2,TRBJ2-7,NA,TGTGCCAGCAGCTTGGATGTCGGGCTAGCGGGAGGCTCCCGGTCTGGGCAGTACTTC,CASSLDVGLAGGSRSGQYF
TRBV15,TRBD1,TRBJ1-4,NA,TGTGCCACCAGCAGCCCTGGGACAGTGAGATTCATTGGACTGTTTTTT,CATSSPGTVRFIGLFF
TRBV27,NA,TRBJ1-2,NA,TGTGCCAGCAGTTTATCCCTCACGGAGGGACGTCGGGCCTTC,CASSLSLTEGRRAF
TRBV5-6,TRBD1,TRBJ2-2,NA,TGTGCCAGCAGCTTGGTACAGGGGAAGGCTGGGGAGCTGTTTTTT,CASSLVQGKAGELFF
TRBV11-2,NA,TRBJ2-7,NA,TGTGCCAGCAGCACCGGACAGATCTACGAGCAGTACTTC,CASSTGQIYEQYF
TRBV28,NA,TRBJ1-5,NA,TGTGCCAGCACCCAGGGAGGGGCGAGCAATCAGCCCCAGCATTTT,CASTQGGASNQPQHF
TRBV2,NA,TRBJ2-1,NA,TGTGCCACACGTTGGGGCGCCGGGTACAATGAGCAGTTCTTC,CATRWGAGYNEQFF
TRBV30,TRBD1,TRBJ2-3,NA,TGTGCCTGGAGTAGGGGGCCCCCCACAGATACGCAGTATTTT,CAWSRGPPTDTQYF
TRBV5-1,NA,TRBJ1-2,NA,TGCGCCAGCAGCTCAACACAGAACTATGGCTACACCTTC,CASSSTQNYGYTF
TRBV19,TRBD1,TRBJ2-2,NA,TGTGCCAGTAGTCTTGGGACAGGGGGTTTAATGGGGACCGGGGAGCTGTTTTTT,CASSLGTGGLMGTGELFF
TRBV7-9,TRBD2,TRBJ2-1,NA,TGTGCCAGCAGCTTAGGGACTAGCGGAGACAATGAGCAGTTCTTC,CASSLGTSGDNEQFF
TRBV15,NA,TRBJ1-3,NA,TGTGCCACCAGCAGATCAAGTATCCAGGGCCCTGGAAACACCATATATTTT,CATSRSSIQGPGNTIYF
TRBV6-5,TRBD1,TRBJ2-2,NA,TGTGCCAGTGGACAGGGGTCCGGGGAGCTGTTTTTT,CASGQGSGELFF
TRBV27,TRBD1,TRBJ2-7,NA,TGTGCCAGCAGCCATAGACAGGGAAGTTACGAGCAGTACTTC,CASSHRQGSYEQYF
TRBV6-6,NA,TRBJ1-5,few,TGTGCCAGCAGTTACTTGGGCAGATTTAGCAATCAGCCCCAGCATTTT,CASSYLGRFSNQPQHF
TRBV27,TRBD1,TRBJ1-5,NA,TGTGCCAGCAGTCATATTCTGGACAGGGCAGGTCAGCCCCAGCATTTT,CASSHILDRAGQPQHF
TRBV5-6,TRBD2,TRBJ2-4,NA,TGTGCCAGCAGCCATCTCGGGCGACTAGCCGGAGTTGGCAAAAACATTCAGTACTTC,CASSHLGRLAGVGKNIQYF
TRBV12-5,TRBD1,TRBJ1-3,NA,TGTGCTAGTGGTTTATGGACAGGGGCCAGCTCTGGAAACACCATATATTTT,CASGLWTGASSGNTIYF
TRBV30,TRBD1,TRBJ1-1,NA,TGTGCCTGGAGTACCGGGACAGGGGGCACTGAAGCTTTCTTT,CAWSTGTGGTEAFF
TRBV15,TRBD2,TRBJ2-7,NA,TGTGCCACCCGTCTCCTAGCGGGGGCCCCCGAGCAGTACTTC,CATRLLAGAPEQYF
TRBV5-8,TRBD2,TRBJ2-1,NA,TGTGCCAGCAGCCTCCTCCACCACTCTAGCGGGAGGAGCTCCTACAATGAGCAGTTCTTC,CASSLLHHSSGRSSYNEQFF
TRBV4-1,TRBD2,TRBJ2-1,NA,TGCGCCAGCAGCCAAGACCCCTTGCGGGAGGGAAGGAGAGGGCAGTTCTTC,CASSQDPLREGRRGQFF
TRBV4-2,NA,TRBJ2-7,few,TGTGCCAGCAGCCAAGATCAGGGCTACGAGCAGTACTTC,CASSQDQGYEQYF
TRBV19,TRBD1,TRBJ1-1,NA,TGTGCCAGTACTTTAGGACAGGGCCGGGCGTGGATAGCTTTCTTT,CASTLGQGRAWIAFF
TRBV29-1,NA,TRBJ2-6,once,TGCAGCGCTACGGGACAGACTAGCTCTGGGGCCAACGTCCTGACTTTC,CSATGQTSSGANVLTF
TRBV15,NA,TRBJ2-3,NA,TGTGCCACCAGCAGAGATCCCGACTCTACAGATACGCAGTATTTT,CATSRDPDSTDTQYF
TRBV2,NA,TRBJ1-1,few,TGTGCCAGGACTACTCGTGGGATGAACACTGAAGCTTTCTTT,CARTTRGMNTEAFF
TRBV6-5,NA,TRBJ2-5,NA,TGTGCCAGCAGACTACCGGGGACAAAAGAGACCCAGTACTTC,CASRLPGTKETQYF
TRBV4-1,NA,TRBJ1-6,few,TGCGCCAGCAGCCAAAGTAGATTGTCACCCCTCCACTTT,CASSQSRLSPLHF
TRBV30,TRBD2,TRBJ2-6,once,TGTGCCTGGGGGGGAGGGGGGGCCAACGTCCTGACTTTC,CAWGGGGANVLTF
TRBV2,NA,TRBJ1-4,NA,TGTGCCAGCAGTGATTCCCAGTGGAATGAAAAACTGTTTTTT,CASSDSQWNEKLFF
TRBV30,NA,TRBJ2-1,NA,TGTGCCTGGAGTAACACCAATGAGCAGTTCTTC,CAWSNTNEQFF
TRBV2,TRBD1,TRBJ1-1,NA,TGTGCCAGCCGGACAGGGGGTCGCACTGAAGCTTTCTTT,CASRTGGRTEAFF
TRBV27,NA,TRBJ1-2,once,TGTGCCACCCGGATCCAGGGTGGATTTGGCTACACCTTC,CATRIQGGFGYTF
TRBV5-4,TRBD1,TRBJ1-1,NA,TGTGCCAGCAGCCTTCCCAATCCAGGGGGAAACACTGAAGCTTTCTTT,CASSLPNPGGNTEAFF
TRBV5-1,NA,TRBJ2-7,NA,TGCGCCAGCAGCCCGCCGGACAGCTCCTACGAGCAGTACTTC,CASSPPDSSYEQYF
TRBV2,NA,TRBJ1-1,NA,TGTGCCAGCGGTTGGACTCAATGGACTGAAGCTTTCTTT,CASGWTQWTEAFF
TRBV10-3,TRBD2,TRBJ2-3,NA,TGTGCCATCAGCCCCCAGCGGGGGAGCACAGATACGCAGTATTTT,CAISPQRGSTDTQYF
TRBV9,NA,TRBJ2-7,few,TGTGCCAGCAGCGTTGAAGGGGGCTCCTACGAGCAGTACTTC,CASSVEGGSYEQYF
TRBV6-1,NA,TRBJ1-2,NA,TGTGCCAGCACCTCCCCAGGGTGGGTCTATGGCTACACCTTC,CASTSPGWVYGYTF
TRBV7-9,TRBD2,TRBJ2-7,NA,TGTGCCAGCAGCCTCTTGAGCGGGGGCCCCCTCGACGAGCAGTACTTC,CASSLLSGGPLDEQYF
TRBV4-1,TRBD1,TRBJ1-5,few,TGCGCCAGCAGCCAAGTCGGAAGGGGGCGCAATCAGCCCCAGCATTTT,CASSQVGRGRNQPQHF